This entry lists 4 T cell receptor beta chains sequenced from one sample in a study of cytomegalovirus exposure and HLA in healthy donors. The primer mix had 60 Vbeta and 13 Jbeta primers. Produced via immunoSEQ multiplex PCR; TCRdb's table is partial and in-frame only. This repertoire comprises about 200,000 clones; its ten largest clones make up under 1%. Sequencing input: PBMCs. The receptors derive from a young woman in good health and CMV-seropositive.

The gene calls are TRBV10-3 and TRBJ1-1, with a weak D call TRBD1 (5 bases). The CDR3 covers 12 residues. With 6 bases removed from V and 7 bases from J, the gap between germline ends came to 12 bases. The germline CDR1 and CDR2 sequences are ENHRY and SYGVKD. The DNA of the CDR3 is TGTGCCATCAGCCCAGGGCTTGGTGAAGCTTTCTTT. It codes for CAISPGLGEAFF.

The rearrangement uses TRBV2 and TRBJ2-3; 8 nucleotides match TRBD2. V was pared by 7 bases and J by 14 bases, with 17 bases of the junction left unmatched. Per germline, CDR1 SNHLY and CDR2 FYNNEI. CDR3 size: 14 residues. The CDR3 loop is CASMLAGRGVTSYF. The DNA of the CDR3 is TGTGCCAGCATGCTAGCGGGCCGGGGAGTTACGTCGTATTTT.

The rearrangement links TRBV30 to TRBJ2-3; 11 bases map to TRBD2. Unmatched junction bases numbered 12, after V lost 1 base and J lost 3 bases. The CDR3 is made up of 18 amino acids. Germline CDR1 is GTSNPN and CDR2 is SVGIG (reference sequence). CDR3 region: CAWSALFTSGSSTDTQYF. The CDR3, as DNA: TGTGCCTGGAGTGCCCTCTTTACTAGCGGGAGTTCGACAGATACGCAGTATTTT. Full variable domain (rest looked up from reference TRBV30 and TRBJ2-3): SQTIHQWPATLVQPVGSPLSLECTVEGTSNPNLYWYRQAAGRGLQLLFYSVGIGQISSEVPQNLSASRPQDRQFILSSKKLLLSDSGFYLCAWSALFTSGSSTDTQYFGPGTRLTVL.

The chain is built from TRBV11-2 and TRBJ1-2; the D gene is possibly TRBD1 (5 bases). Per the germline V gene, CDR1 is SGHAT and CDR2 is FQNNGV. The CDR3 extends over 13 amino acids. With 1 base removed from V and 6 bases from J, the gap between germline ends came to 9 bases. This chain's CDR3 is CASSLVAGNGYTF. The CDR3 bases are TGTGCCAGCAGCTTAGTGGCAGGGAATGGCTACACCTTC.